This TCR beta chain was captured by sequencing in a study of CD8+CD57+ T cells in acquired aplastic anemia. Study findings and constraints: No significant difference in CD8+ Simpson's diversity was found between patients and controls.

For CDR3 and TCR beta VDJ profiling, genomic DNA was the template used. TCRdb called the reads again in MiXCR, with one record for every CDR3 protein. The table has around 200,000 distinct CDR3 sequences, over 55% seen once; the top ten hold around 28%. This clonotype was seen only a few times. What it binds is unknown. This TCR derives from a human donor in good health. The source material was sorted CD4+, CD8+, or CD8+CD57+ T cells (not recorded which) from PBMCs.

This CDR3 is CASRDRGHYGYTF. The CDR3 DNA follows: TGTGCCAGCCGGGACAGGGGTCACTATGGCTACACCTTC. The chain is built from TRBV7-9 and TRBJ1-2; 10 nucleotides align to TRBD1. CDR3 length: 13 amino acids. Trimming at V came to 8 bases and at J to 3 bases, leaving 3 bases not matched to a gene. Looked up from germline, CDR1 is SEHNR and CDR2 is FQNEAQ (reference sequence).